This TCR beta chain appears in the sequencing data of a study of T cell responses to AZD1222 COVID-19 vaccine. Study outcomes and limitations: Just a handful of AZD1222 recipients were seropositive at baseline. Vaccination with two AZD1222 doses was followed by a rise in Spike-specific TCR breadth and depth. White British people made up most donors, females outnumbered males, and clonal diversity was possibly underestimated. Repertoire sampling happened only post peak T cell response.

For this clone: Its antigen remains unknown.

Assay used: immunoSEQ multiplex PCR; TCRdb lists only in-frame clones, some missing. The table has 110,000 or so clones, around 83% seen once. This CDR3 spans 15 amino acids. Germline CDR1 and CDR2: SGHRS and YFSETQ. Trimming stripped 0 bases from V and 3 bases from J, with 12 bases between. The V and J genes are TRBV5-1 and TRBJ2-5; D gene ambiguous. The receptor was derived from an adult in good health. The sample was peripheral blood, taken on day 0 of AZD1222 vaccination. As DNA, the CDR3 is TGCGCCAGCAGCTTGGGAGGCAGGTCGGAAGAGACCCAGTACTTC. Translating it yields CASSLGGRSEETQYF. Using reference TRBV5-1 and TRBJ2-5 for the parts outside the CDR3, the full variable domain is KAGVTQTPRYLIKTRGQQVTLSCSPISGHRSVSWYQQTPGQGLQFLFEYFSETQRNKGNFPGRFSGRQFSNSRSEMNVSTLELGDSALYLCASSLGGRSEETQYFGPGTRLLVL.